Listed here is a single T cell receptor beta chain. What it binds is unknown. No infections or other immune events were documented during collection. The sample comes from a study of identifying expanded T cells in peripheral blood. Study-wide findings and caveats: About 1.2 clones differed between technical replicates, versus around 15 and 19 over time. Variance in clone template counts between roughly two-week samples significantly increased with total template count across all healthy donors.

The germline CDR1 and CDR2 sequences are KGHSH and LQKENI. This CDR3 contains 15 residues. The V end lost 2 bases, the J end lost 3 bases, and 14 bases lay between the germline ends. The protocol was immunoSEQ multiplex PCR, while the TCRdb copy is restricted to in-frame clones and leaves out a portion. Of around 50,000 clones listed, about nine tenths are singletons. The sequencing sample was made of blood. This clonotype was obtained from a person aged 18 to 69 in good health. This chain uses TRBV18 with TRBJ2-7; a weak D match, TRBD1 (5 bases). In DNA form, the CDR3 reads TGTGCCAGCTCACCATCGGCGGACACCCACTACGAGCAGTACTTC. This translates into CASSPSADTHYEQYF.